This T cell receptor beta chain is from a study of graft-versus-host responses after intestinal transplantation. On the study more broadly: Each recipient received a multivisceral, liver-intestinal, or isolated intestinal graft. Anti-thymocyte globulin induction, then tacrolimus and steroids for around 3 years, went to all recipients. Overall study results and limits: High graft-versus-host to host-versus-graft clonal ratios were found in allografts of patients who had graft-donor T cell macrochimerism.

Clones were sequenced by immunoSEQ multiplex PCR, and TCRdb holds only the in-frame ones, with some missing. The table has roughly 25,000 clones, just under 40% seen once. The length of the CDR3 is 16 residues. Germline CDR1 and CDR2: SGHTA and FQGTGA. With 6 bases clipped from V and 4 bases from J, the junction kept 11 bases outside the gene matches. Sorting after the reaction isolated proliferating CFSE-low CD3+CD4+ and CD3+CD8+ responders. The sequences come from alloreactive CD4+ T cells from a mixed lymphocyte reaction culture, collected before intestinal transplant. Subset given: CFSE-low proliferating T cells sorted from approximately six-day pre-transplant mixed lymphocyte reaction (GvH or HvG direction). This chain links TRBV7-3 with TRBJ2-5; 10 bases agree with TRBD1. The sequence came from a human patient who received an intestinal transplant. DNA for the CDR3: TGTGCCAGCAGTACATCCGGGACAGGGGTGCGAGAGACCCAGTACTTC. As protein: CASSTSGTGVRETQYF.